The entry below gives a single T cell receptor (beta chain) sequence along with its context. Assay used: immunoSEQ multiplex PCR; TCRdb lists only in-frame clones, some missing. The table records some 120,000 clones, approximately 90% of them present only once. The source of the sample is a study of PD-1 blockade in mismatch repair-deficient tumors. The receptor was derived from an adult with mismatch repair-deficient cancer. The sequences come from peripheral blood, collected 44 weeks after starting pembrolizumab.

The CDR3 coding sequence is TGTGCCAGCAGCTTAGCAAACTACGAGCAGTACTTC. Protein sequence: CASSLANYEQYF. The V gene is TRBV7-9, the J gene TRBJ2-7; D unclear. CDR1 and CDR2 from the germline V gene are SEHNR and FQNEAQ (reference sequence). The CDR3 is 12 amino acids. Deletions cut 0 bases from V and 3 bases from J, with 3 bases between.